This TCR beta chain is drawn from a study of T-cell reconstitution after alpha-beta-depleted transplantation in children. Unique molecular identifiers featured in how the TCRbeta library was prepared. TCRdb fed the PCR reads into MiXCR, producing one record per CDR3 protein. The table includes roughly 300,000 distinct CDR3 sequences, 10% to 13% detected once. Here the sequenced sample was PBMCs from the stem cell graft donor, taken from the stem cell graft. This receptor was obtained from a human donor who donated a stem cell graft to a child with acute lymphoblastic leukemia.

The CDR3 DNA follows: TGCGCCAGCGGAGTGGGGGGCGCGGAGGACACTGAAGCTTTCTTT. Translation gives CASGVGGAEDTEAFF. V gene TRBV5-1 combines with J gene TRBJ1-1; D is possibly TRBD1 (6 bases). V gave up 7 bases and J gave up 3 bases, with 19 bases separating them. Germline V CDR1 and CDR2: SGHRS, YFSETQ. The CDR3 spans 15 residues.